The 31 T cell receptor beta chains presented below share a single source sample, sequenced in a study of T cells in Graves' hyperthyroidism and ophthalmopathy. Amplification targeted TCR beta CDR3 regions from RNA transcripts. Researchers ran a first-round RT-PCR on the TCR CDR3 using the HTBI primer set. TCRdb itself ran the multiplex PCR reads through MiXCR, one entry per CDR3 protein. This table has some 490,000 distinct CDR3 sequences, roughly a sixth appearing once. Sequencing was carried out using blood. The receptors shown here come from a woman aged 25-40 years with Graves' ophthalmopathy.

This rearrangement joins TRBV20-1 to TRBJ1-1; the match to TRBD1 covers 12 bases. The CDR3 contains 17 residues. Trimming took 1 base from V and 1 from J; bases not matched to a gene: 7. Germline CDR1 reads DFQATT; CDR2 reads SNEGSKA (reference sequence). Here the CDR3 DNA reads TGCAGTGCTAGAGCCGGGGGACAGGGGGCTACGAACACTGAAGCTTTCTTT. It yields the protein CSARAGGQGATNTEAFF.

This clonotype has more than one count but fewer than ten. The chain joins TRBV6-1 to TRBJ2-3; unclear D gene. Germline V gene lookup returns CDR1 MNHNS and CDR2 SASEGT. V was cut by 7 bases and J by 6 bases, with 20 bases left in between. The CDR3 is 15 residues long. The CDR3 region has the DNA TGTGCCAGCAAAAATACAGCCTTGGGGTCGGATACGCAGTATTTT. Its protein product is CASKNTALGSDTQYF.

This clonotype was detected a few times. The CDR3 is CASSHRELTNYGYTF. The CDR3 DNA is TGCGCCAGCAGCCACAGGGAACTTACTAACTATGGCTACACCTTC. The J gene is TRBJ1-2, the V gene TRBV4-1; weak D call: TRBD1 (5 bases). Deletions cut 3 bases from V and 0 bases from J, with 11 bases between. Germline V lookup: CDR1 MGHRA, CDR2 YSYEKL. The CDR3 extends over 15 amino acids.

This rearrangement joins TRBV13 to TRBJ1-1; D unresolved. Germline V CDR1 and CDR2: PRHDT, FYEKMQ (reference sequence). V was clipped by 0 bases and J by 5 bases, with 13 bases between them. This CDR3 region has 15 residues. The chain's CDR3 is CASSLGKYGRTEAFF. The CDR3, as DNA: TGTGCCAGCAGCTTAGGGAAGTATGGTCGGACTGAAGCTTTCTTT.

This clonotype came up many times. The chain has TRBV12-3 or TRBV12-4 and TRBJ1-1; no firm D call. Between the trimmed V and J ends, which lost 3 bases and 5 bases, there was a span of 4 bases. The CDR3 has 11 amino acids. The chain's CDR3 is CASSFSTEAFF. Written as DNA, the CDR3 is TGTGCCAGCAGTTTTAGTACTGAAGCTTTCTTT.

This clonotype has only a few counts. The chain joins TRBV12-3 or TRBV12-4 to TRBJ1-2; D uncertain. The V gene lost 6 bases and the J gene lost 2 bases, with 13 bases spanning the gap. The CDR3 loop spans 14 amino acids. The CDR3 DNA is TGTGCCAGCAGCCTTGGGCCCCTGAACTATGGCTACACCTTC. Amino acid sequence: CASSLGPLNYGYTF.

Remarks on this clonotype: A single base separates this from a much larger clone, so it may be a read error. The CDR3 region has the DNA TGTGCCAGCCACAGGGGGAACACTGAAGCTTTCTTT. Its protein is CASHRGNTEAFF. The chain combines TRBV2 with TRBJ1-1, with 7 positions matching TRBD1. The CDR3 extends over 12 amino acids. Germline V lookup: CDR1 SNHLY, CDR2 FYNNEI. The ends lost 8 bases at V and 1 base at J; junction bases unmatched: 1.

In this sample, this clonotype turned up many times. J is TRBJ2-1 and V is TRBV6-2 or TRBV6-3, with 11 bases matching TRBD2. Germline values: CDR1 MNHEY, CDR2 SVGEGT. This CDR3 contains 17 residues. Trimming removed 6 bases from V and 0 bases from J; junction bases left unmatched: 7. The CDR3 sequence: CASSFGTSGSSYNEQFF. CDR3 bases: TGTGCCAGCAGCTTCGGGACTAGCGGATCCTCCTACAATGAGCAGTTCTTC.

This clonotype was recorded at least ten times. The CDR3 here is CASTPGIPRNQPQHF. CDR3 nucleotide sequence: TGTGCCAGCACGCCTGGCATTCCGCGGAATCAGCCCCAGCATTTT. The rearrangement uses TRBV28 and TRBJ1-5; D is unclear. Trimming took 7 bases from V and 4 from J, leaving 17 bases between them. CDR1 is MDHEN and CDR2 is SYDVKM in the germline V gene. The CDR3 is 15 residues long.

In regard to this clonotype: Given a much more abundant clone one base away, this may be a read error. The V call is TRBV27, the J call TRBJ2-5; TRBD2 agrees at 7 bases. Germline CDR1 and CDR2: MNHEY and SMNVEV (reference sequence). The CDR3 runs to 15 residues. The V segment lost 10 bases and the J segment 1 base; nucleotides outside the gene matches: 12. The CDR3 sequence is CAKRGRGGGQETQYF. CDR3 DNA sequence: TGTGCCAAGCGGGGTCGCGGGGGAGGCCAAGAGACCCAGTACTTC.

The table lists this clonotype with many counts. The genes are TRBV11-2 and TRBJ2-7; no firm D call. V was cut by 7 bases and J by 3 bases, with 7 bases left in between. Germline CDR1 and CDR2: SGHAT and FQNNGV. This CDR3 is built from 11 residues. CDR3 in amino acids: CASMESYEQYF. The CDR3 coding sequence is TGTGCCAGCATGGAGAGCTACGAGCAGTACTTC.

Ten or more counts support this clonotype. CDR3 sequence (DNA): TGTGCCAGCAGCTTAGCGACTAGCGGACCCTACGAGCAGTACTTC. This gives the protein CASSLATSGPYEQYF. V and J are TRBV7-2 and TRBJ2-7; 9 bases match TRBD2. V shed 0 bases, J shed 2 bases, and the junction held 2 bases outside the gene matches. The CDR3 spans 15 residues. Per the germline V gene, CDR1 is SGHTA and CDR2 is FQGNSA.

The V gene is TRBV7-3, the J gene TRBJ1-2; D not resolved. Per germline, CDR1 SGHTA and CDR2 FQGTGA. The CDR3 totals 13 residues. Trimming took 8 bases from V and 6 from J, leaving 16 bases between them. This chain's CDR3 is CASAFRVSDGYTF. The CDR3 DNA is TGTGCCAGCGCCTTCCGGGTCTCGGATGGCTACACCTTC.

The chain employs TRBV29-1 and TRBJ2-2; 8 bases agree with TRBD1. With V trimmed by 5 bases and J by 1 base, 3 bases remained unmatched. This CDR3 comprises 14 residues. Germline loops: CDR1 SQVTM, CDR2 ANQGSEA. CDR3 residues: CSVRTGQNTGELFF. The CDR3 bases are TGCAGCGTTCGGACAGGGCAGAACACCGGGGAGCTGTTTTTT.

The chain has TRBV5-1 and TRBJ2-3; 8 bases line up with TRBD2. Germline V gives CDR1 SGHRS, CDR2 YFSETQ. The CDR3 loop spans 16 amino acids. Unmatched junction bases numbered 16, after V lost 9 bases and J lost 4 bases. Here the CDR3 reads CATAFFPGLEADTQYF. CDR3 in DNA: TGCGCCACCGCCTTCTTTCCGGGACTAGAAGCAGATACGCAGTATTTT.

This rearrangement joins TRBV6-5 to TRBJ2-3; 14 nucleotides align to TRBD2. J gave up 4 bases and V 3 bases, and 3 bases lay outside the gene matches. Germline V gives CDR1 MNHEY, CDR2 SVGAGI. This CDR3 has 16 residues. CDR3 nucleotide sequence: TGTGCCAGCAGTTATCGACTAGCGGGAGGGGCAGATACGCAGTATTTT. Its translation is CASSYRLAGGADTQYF.

This clonotype has at least ten counts. CDR3 DNA sequence: TGCGCCAGCAGCTCAAACAGGGCGCTAAGGAACACTGAAGCTTTCTTT. This codes for CASSSNRALRNTEAFF. The V and J genes are TRBV5-1 and TRBJ1-1, with D maybe TRBD1 (6 bases). CDR1 and CDR2 from the germline V gene are SGHRS and YFSETQ. The CDR3 is 16 residues long. The V end was cut by 3 bases, the J end by 1 base, with 16 bases between.

A few counts support this clonotype. The chain employs TRBV9 and TRBJ2-7, with 9 bases fitting TRBD1. Germline assignment: CDR1 SGDLS and CDR2 YYNGEE. The junction had 3 bases not matched to a gene; V was cut back by 0 bases and J by 2 bases. This CDR3 is built from 15 residues. This CDR3 reads CASSVAGQGAYEQYF. Written as DNA, the CDR3 is TGTGCCAGCAGCGTAGCGGGACAGGGCGCCTACGAGCAGTACTTC.

This clonotype was counted ten times or more. The rearrangement uses TRBV7-8 and TRBJ2-7; TRBD1 matches 7 bases. Germline values: CDR1 SGHVS, CDR2 FQNEAQ. The CDR3 is made up of 17 amino acids. J was trimmed by 4 bases and V by 4 bases; bases with no gene match: 16. For the CDR3, the DNA is TGTGCCAGCAGCTCGAAGAGACAGGGTCGGGGTATATACGAGCAGTACTTC. The encoded protein is CASSSKRQGRGIYEQYF.

This clonotype was observed a few times. One end of the junction does not line up with germline, which may come from a read error. V and J are TRBV7-7 and TRBJ2-5; 11 bases map to TRBD2. Germline V gene lookup returns CDR1 SSHAT and CDR2 FNYEAQ (reference sequence). This CDR3 spans 16 amino acids. This CDR3 is CASSFTSGGNQETQYF. The CDR3 DNA reads as TGTGCTAGCAGCTTTACTAGCGGGGGAAACCAAGAGACCCAGTACTTC.

V gene TRBV19 combines with J gene TRBJ2-7, with D tentatively TRBD1 (6 bases). The V gene's germline CDR1 is LNHDA and CDR2 SQIVND (reference sequence). The V gene lost 5 bases and the J gene lost 3 bases, with 17 bases spanning the gap. The CDR3 loop spans 15 amino acids. This chain's CDR3 is CASSLDSGGGYEQYF. DNA of the CDR3: TGTGCCAGTAGTTTGGACAGTGGGGGTGGCTACGAGCAGTACTTC.

This clonotype turned up a few times. This chain joins TRBV27 and TRBJ1-2, with D hard to call. The V gene's germline CDR1 is MNHEY and CDR2 SMNVEV (reference sequence). The CDR3 has 12 residues. Deletions cut 6 bases from V and 6 bases from J, with 11 bases between. CDR3 in DNA: TGTGCCAGCAGAGACGGGTTGGATGGCTACACCTTC. As protein: CASRDGLDGYTF.

This clonotype was counted at least ten times. This chain connects TRBV7-2 to TRBJ2-5; 7 bases map to TRBD1. V dropped 5 bases and J dropped 4; count of bases not matched to a gene: 7. Germline V gives CDR1 SGHTA, CDR2 FQGNSA. The CDR3 consists of 14 residues. This CDR3 is CASSPDRDVETQYF. The CDR3 DNA reads as TGTGCCAGCAGCCCAGACAGGGACGTAGAGACCCAGTACTTC.

This clonotype appeared a few times. V is TRBV20-1 and J is TRBJ2-1; maybe TRBD2 (5 bases). With 6 bases removed from V and 0 bases from J, the gap between germline ends came to 15 bases. Germline V gene data show CDR1 as DFQATT and CDR2 as SNEGSKA (reference sequence). The CDR3 contains 15 residues. CDR3 coding DNA: TGCAGTGCCAGAACAGCGGCCGACTCCTACAATGAGCAGTTCTTC. Translating it yields CSARTAADSYNEQFF.

This clonotype was recorded at least ten times. The chain couples TRBV7-6 to TRBJ2-7, with TRBD2 matching 9 bases. Unmatched junction bases numbered 6, after V lost 2 bases and J lost 4 bases. The CDR3 runs 15 residues. Germline CDR1 and CDR2: SGHVS and FNYEAQ. CDR3 region: CASSLSSGIMYEQYF. In DNA, the CDR3 is TGTGCCAGCAGCTTATCTAGCGGGATTATGTACGAGCAGTACTTC.

V gene TRBV28 combines with J gene TRBJ2-7; 11 nucleotides line up with TRBD2. Germline-derived CDR1 and CDR2 are MDHEN and SYDVKM. V lost 4 bases to trimming and J lost 4 bases; unmatched junction nucleotides: 15. The CDR3 runs 18 residues. CDR3 loop: CASSSLIMTSGTLYEQYF. In DNA form, the CDR3 reads TGTGCCAGCAGTTCTCTAATTATGACTAGCGGGACCCTGTACGAGCAGTACTTC.

The chain has TRBV10-3 and TRBJ1-6, with a possible D match to TRBD1 (6 bases). The germline V and J ends were trimmed by 6 bases and 6 bases, with 12 bases remaining between them. Germline V gene sequence: CDR1 ENHRY, CDR2 SYGVKD. The CDR3 loop spans 14 amino acids. CDR3 sequence: CAIRDRETNSPLHF. The DNA of the CDR3 is TGTGCCATCAGGGACAGAGAAACTAATTCACCCCTCCACTTT.

This clonotype has a handful of counts. The gene calls are TRBV12-3 or TRBV12-4 and TRBJ1-5; D may be TRBD1 (5 bases). The length of the CDR3 is 17 residues. V was trimmed by 6 bases and J by 5 bases, leaving 23 bases between them. CDR3: CASSNFNPGNGDQPQHF. The DNA for the CDR3 is TGTGCCAGCAGCAACTTTAATCCAGGGAATGGAGATCAGCCCCAGCATTTT.

This clonotype has at least ten counts. The chain has TRBV11-2 and TRBJ1-1; D remains ambiguous. Trimming took 5 bases from V and 4 from J, leaving 14 bases between them. In germline, CDR1 is SGHAT, CDR2 FQNNGV. The CDR3 is made up of 14 amino acids. The CDR3: CASSPTKGATEAFF. CDR3 DNA sequence: TGTGCCAGCAGCCCAACGAAAGGAGCCACTGAAGCTTTCTTT.

V and J are TRBV6-1 and TRBJ2-5; D is ambiguous. CDR1 and CDR2 (germline): MNHNS, SASEGT. The CDR3 consists of 14 residues. V was shortened by 6 bases and J by 5 bases, with 16 bases between the two germline ends. The CDR3 reads CASSNVHKIETQYF. In DNA form, the CDR3 reads TGTGCCAGCAGCAACGTCCATAAAATCGAGACCCAGTACTTC.

This clonotype was picked up a small number of times. The chain has TRBV6-1 and TRBJ1-4, with 7 bases aligning to TRBD1. CDR1 MNHNS and CDR2 SASEGT come from the germline V gene. V was clipped by 9 bases and J by 7 bases; unmatched bases: 8. This CDR3 has 13 amino acids. In DNA, the CDR3 is TGTGCCAGTGCGACAGGGCTAACTGAAAAACTGTTTTTT. It translates to CASATGLTEKLFF.